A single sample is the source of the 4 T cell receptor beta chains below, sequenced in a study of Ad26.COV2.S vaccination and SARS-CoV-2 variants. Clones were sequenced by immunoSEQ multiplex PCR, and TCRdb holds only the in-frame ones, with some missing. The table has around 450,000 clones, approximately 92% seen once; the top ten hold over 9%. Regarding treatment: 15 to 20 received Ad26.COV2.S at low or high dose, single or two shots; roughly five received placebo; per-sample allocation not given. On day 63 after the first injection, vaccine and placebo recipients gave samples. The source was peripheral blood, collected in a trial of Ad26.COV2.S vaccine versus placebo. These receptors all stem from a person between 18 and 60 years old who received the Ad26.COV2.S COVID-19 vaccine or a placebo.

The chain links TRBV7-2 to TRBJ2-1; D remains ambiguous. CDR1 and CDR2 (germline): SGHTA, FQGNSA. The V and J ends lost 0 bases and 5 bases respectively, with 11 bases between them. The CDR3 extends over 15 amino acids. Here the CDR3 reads CASSLASPMHNEQFF. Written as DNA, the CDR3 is TGTGCCAGCAGCTTAGCTTCTCCGATGCACAATGAGCAGTTCTTC.

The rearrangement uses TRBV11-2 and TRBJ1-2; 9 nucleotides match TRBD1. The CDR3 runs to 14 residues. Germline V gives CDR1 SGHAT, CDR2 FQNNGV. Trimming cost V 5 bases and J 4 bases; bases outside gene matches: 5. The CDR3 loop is CASSAGTGPYGYTF. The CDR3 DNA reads TGTGCCAGCAGCGCAGGGACAGGGCCCTATGGCTACACCTTC.

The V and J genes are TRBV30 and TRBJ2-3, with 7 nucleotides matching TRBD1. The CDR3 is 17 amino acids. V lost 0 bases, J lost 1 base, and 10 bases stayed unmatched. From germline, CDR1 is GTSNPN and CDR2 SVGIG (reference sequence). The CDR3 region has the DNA TGTGCCTGGAGTGTAATCCCCCTTGGACAGGGCACAGATACGCAGTATTTT. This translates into CAWSVIPLGQGTDTQYF.

The CDR3 DNA is TGTGCCAGCTCACCACCGGTGGCAGCCTCCTACGAGCAGTACTTC. Its protein is CASSPPVAASYEQYF. The chain employs TRBV18 and TRBJ2-7, with no clear D. The V end lost 0 bases, the J end lost 0 bases, and 9 bases lay between the germline ends. The V gene's germline CDR1 is KGHSH and CDR2 LQKENI. The CDR3 spans 15 residues.